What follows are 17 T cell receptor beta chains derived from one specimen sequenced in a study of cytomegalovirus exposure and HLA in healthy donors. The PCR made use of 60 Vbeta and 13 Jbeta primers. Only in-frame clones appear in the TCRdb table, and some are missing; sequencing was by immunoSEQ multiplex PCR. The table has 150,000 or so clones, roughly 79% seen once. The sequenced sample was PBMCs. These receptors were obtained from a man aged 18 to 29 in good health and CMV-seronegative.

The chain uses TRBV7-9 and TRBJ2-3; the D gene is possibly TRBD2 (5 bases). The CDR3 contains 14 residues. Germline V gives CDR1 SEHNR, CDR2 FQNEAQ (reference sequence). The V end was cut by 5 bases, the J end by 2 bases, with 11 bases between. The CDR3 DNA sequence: TGTGCCAGCAGCCCCTCCGGGGTCACAGATACGCAGTATTTT. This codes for CASSPSGVTDTQYF.

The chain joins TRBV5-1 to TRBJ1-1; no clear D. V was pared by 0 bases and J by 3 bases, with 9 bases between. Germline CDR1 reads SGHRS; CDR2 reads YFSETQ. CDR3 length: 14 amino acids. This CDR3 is CASSLAWRDTEAFF. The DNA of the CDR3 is TGCGCCAGCAGCTTGGCATGGAGGGACACTGAAGCTTTCTTT.

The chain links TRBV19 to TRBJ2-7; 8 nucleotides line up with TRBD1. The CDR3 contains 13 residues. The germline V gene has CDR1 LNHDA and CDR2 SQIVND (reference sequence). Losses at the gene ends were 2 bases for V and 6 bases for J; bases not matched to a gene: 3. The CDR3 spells CASSITQGGEQYV. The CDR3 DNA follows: TGTGCCAGTAGTATAACACAGGGGGGCGAGCAGTACGTC.

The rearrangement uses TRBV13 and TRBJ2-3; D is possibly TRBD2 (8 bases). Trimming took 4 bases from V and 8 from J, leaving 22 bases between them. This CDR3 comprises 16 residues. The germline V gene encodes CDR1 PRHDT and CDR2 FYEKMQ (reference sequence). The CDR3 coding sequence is TGTGCCAGCAGCTCTCAAGGGACAGCGGCGGGGGGTACGCAGTATTTT. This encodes CASSSQGTAAGGTQYF.

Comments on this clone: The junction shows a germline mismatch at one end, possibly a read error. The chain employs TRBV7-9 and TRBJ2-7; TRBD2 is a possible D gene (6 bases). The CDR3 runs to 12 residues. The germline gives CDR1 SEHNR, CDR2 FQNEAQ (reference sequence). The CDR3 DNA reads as TGTTCCAGCAGCTTAGAGTCCAGGGAGGAGTACTTC. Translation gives CSSSLESREEYF.

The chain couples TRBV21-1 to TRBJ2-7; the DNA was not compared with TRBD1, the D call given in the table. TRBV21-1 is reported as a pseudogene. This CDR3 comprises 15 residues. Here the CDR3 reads CASSKAPGQGGEQYV. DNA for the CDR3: TGTGCCAGCAGCAAAGCCCCCGGACAGGGTGGCGAGCAGTACGTC.

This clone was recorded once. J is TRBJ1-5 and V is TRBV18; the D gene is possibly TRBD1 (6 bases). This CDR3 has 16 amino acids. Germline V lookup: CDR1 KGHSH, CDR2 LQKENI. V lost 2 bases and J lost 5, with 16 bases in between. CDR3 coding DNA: TGTGCCAGCTCACCAGGTCAGGGGCGCGTTTATCAGCCCCAGCATTTT. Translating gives CASSPGQGRVYQPQHF.

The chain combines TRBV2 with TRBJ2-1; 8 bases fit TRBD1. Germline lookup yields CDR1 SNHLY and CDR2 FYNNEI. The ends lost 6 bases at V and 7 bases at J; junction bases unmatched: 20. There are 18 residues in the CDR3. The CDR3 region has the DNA TGTGCCAGCAGCGTTACCATGGACAGGGTGGCGATCGGGAATGAGCAGTTCTTC. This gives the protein CASSVTMDRVAIGNEQFF.

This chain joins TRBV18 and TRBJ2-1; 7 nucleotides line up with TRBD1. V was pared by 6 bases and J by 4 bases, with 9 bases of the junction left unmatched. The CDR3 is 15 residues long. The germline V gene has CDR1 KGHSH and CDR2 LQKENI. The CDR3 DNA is TGTGCCAGCTCCGCAATGACAGGGTTTTACAATGAGCAGTTCTTC. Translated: CASSAMTGFYNEQFF.

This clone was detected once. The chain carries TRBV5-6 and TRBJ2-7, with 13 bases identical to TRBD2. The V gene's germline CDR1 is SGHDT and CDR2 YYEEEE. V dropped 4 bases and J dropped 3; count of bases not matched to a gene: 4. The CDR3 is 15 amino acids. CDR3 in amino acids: CASSLGLAGVYEQYF. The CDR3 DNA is TGTGCCAGCAGCCTTGGACTAGCGGGGGTCTACGAGCAGTACTTC.

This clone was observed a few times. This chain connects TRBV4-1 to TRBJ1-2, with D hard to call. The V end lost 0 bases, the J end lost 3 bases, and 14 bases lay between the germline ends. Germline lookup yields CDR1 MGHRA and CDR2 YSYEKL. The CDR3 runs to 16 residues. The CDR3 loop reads CASSQDPSRRYYGYTF. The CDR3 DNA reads TGCGCCAGCAGCCAAGATCCGTCCAGGCGATACTATGGCTACACCTTC.

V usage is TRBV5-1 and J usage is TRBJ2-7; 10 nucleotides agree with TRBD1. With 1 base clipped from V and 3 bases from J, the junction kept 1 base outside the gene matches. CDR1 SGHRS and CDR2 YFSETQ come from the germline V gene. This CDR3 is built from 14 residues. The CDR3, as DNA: TGCGCCAGCAGCTTGTGGGACAGGGGCTACGAGCAGTACTTC. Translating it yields CASSLWDRGYEQYF.

CDR3 bases: TGTGCCAGCAGCTTATGGAGGGTGACTCAGCCCCAGCATTTT. Encoded protein: CASSLWRVTQPQHF. This rearrangement joins TRBV7-2 to TRBJ1-5; no clear D gene. Trimming took off 2 bases at V and 6 bases at J, with 11 bases between the two ends. The CDR3 is made up of 14 amino acids. In germline, CDR1 is SGHTA, CDR2 FQGNSA.

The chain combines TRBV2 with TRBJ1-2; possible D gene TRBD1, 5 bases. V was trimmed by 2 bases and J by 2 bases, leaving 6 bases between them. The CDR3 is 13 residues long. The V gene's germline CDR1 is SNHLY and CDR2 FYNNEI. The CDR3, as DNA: TGTGCCAGCAGTGAAAGGGGAAACTATGGCTACACCTTC. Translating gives CASSERGNYGYTF.

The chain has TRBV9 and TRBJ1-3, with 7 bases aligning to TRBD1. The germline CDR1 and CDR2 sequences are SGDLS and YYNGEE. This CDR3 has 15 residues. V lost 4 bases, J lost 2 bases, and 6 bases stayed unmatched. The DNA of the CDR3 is TGTGCCAGCAGCATGAGACAGGGTGCTGGAAACACCATATATTTT. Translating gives CASSMRQGAGNTIYF.

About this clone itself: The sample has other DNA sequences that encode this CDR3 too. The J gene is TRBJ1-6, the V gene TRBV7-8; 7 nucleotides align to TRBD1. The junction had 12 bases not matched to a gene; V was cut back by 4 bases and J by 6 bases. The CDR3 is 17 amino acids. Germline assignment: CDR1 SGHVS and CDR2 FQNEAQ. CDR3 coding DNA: TGTGCCAGCAGCTCCCAAGCGACAGGGAGGCGTAATTCACCCCTCCACTTT. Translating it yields CASSSQATGRRNSPLHF.

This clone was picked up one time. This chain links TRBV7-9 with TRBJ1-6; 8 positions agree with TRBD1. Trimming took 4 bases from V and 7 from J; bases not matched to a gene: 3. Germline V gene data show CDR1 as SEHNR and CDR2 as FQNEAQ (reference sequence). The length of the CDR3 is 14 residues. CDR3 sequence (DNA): TGTGCCAGCAGCTCACAGGGGGGGAATTCACCCCTCCACTTT. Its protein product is CASSSQGGNSPLHF.